Listed here are 20 T cell receptor beta chains from one sample, sequenced in a study of shared clonotypes between healthy human individuals. Sequenced by immunoSEQ multiplex PCR; TCRdb stores in-frame clones only, minus some. The sample carries fewer than 2.5 million clones, over 85% recorded once. The sequenced material came from naive CD4+ T cells from PBMCs. Regarding subset: CD45RA+ positively selected. The origin of the receptors is a man younger than 30 in good health. Some clones in this sample may be carry-over from other donors' samples.

The V gene is TRBV6-6, the J gene TRBJ2-3; 9 positions match TRBD2. The germline V gene encodes CDR1 MNHNY and CDR2 SVGAGI (reference sequence). V lost 7 bases, J lost 2 bases, and 10 bases stayed unmatched. The CDR3 has 16 residues. CDR3 residues: CASKSNLAGITDTQYF. The CDR3 DNA reads TGTGCCAGCAAATCAAACCTAGCGGGAATCACAGATACGCAGTATTTT.

The chain joins TRBV7-2 to TRBJ1-1; no definite D call. With 6 bases removed from V and 3 bases from J, the gap between germline ends came to 11 bases. Looked up from germline, CDR1 is SGHTA and CDR2 is FQGNSA. CDR3 size: 13 residues. The CDR3 DNA reads TGTGCCAGCAGTTCGGGCATTTACACTGAAGCTTTCTTT. It is translated as CASSSGIYTEAFF.

The chain couples TRBV5-4 to TRBJ1-1; D unclear. There are 11 residues in the CDR3. The V and J ends lost 4 bases and 2 bases respectively, with 3 bases between them. Per the germline V gene, CDR1 is SGHNT and CDR2 is YYREEE (reference sequence). CDR3: CASSVNTEAFF. In nucleotides, the CDR3 is TGTGCCAGCAGCGTAAACACTGAAGCTTTCTTT.

CDR3 nucleotides: TGCAGCGTTGTTTTGCCAACCTGGAATGAGCAGTTCTTC. Protein sequence: CSVVLPTWNEQFF. V is TRBV29-1 and J is TRBJ2-1; D is uncertain. The germline V gene encodes CDR1 SQVTM and CDR2 ANQGSEA. The length of the CDR3 is 13 residues. Trimming took 4 bases from V and 7 from J, leaving 14 bases between them.

The chain links TRBV19 to TRBJ2-6; D not resolved. CDR3 length: 15 residues. The V gene lost 7 bases and the J gene lost 1 base, with 11 bases spanning the gap. CDR1 is LNHDA, CDR2 SQIVND, per germline (reference sequence). CDR3 nucleotide sequence: TGTGCCAGTACAGACAAGGGATCTGGGGCCAACGTCCTGACTTTC. It is translated as CASTDKGSGANVLTF.

The chain recombines TRBV5-4 with TRBJ2-1; TRBD2 agrees at 11 bases. The CDR3 loop spans 18 amino acids. The V and J ends lost 3 bases and 9 bases, in that order; junction bases with no gene match: 17. Germline loops: CDR1 SGHNT, CDR2 YYREEE (reference sequence). Here the CDR3 reads CASSSTNLLAGGRSEQFF. The CDR3 DNA follows: TGTGCCAGCAGCTCGACTAACCTCTTAGCGGGAGGGCGGAGTGAGCAGTTCTTC.

The genes are TRBV5-4 and TRBJ2-7, with D perhaps being TRBD1 or TRBD2 (6 bases each). In germline, CDR1 is SGHNT, CDR2 YYREEE (reference sequence). The CDR3 is 13 residues long. V lost 5 bases to trimming and J lost 4 bases, with 13 bases between them. The CDR3 reads CASSSGAGYEQYF. CDR3 in DNA: TGTGCCAGCAGTTCGGGGGCGGGATACGAGCAGTACTTC.

The chain links TRBV5-1 to TRBJ2-5, with no clear D. CDR3 length: 15 residues. V dropped 4 bases and J dropped 0 bases, with 13 bases sitting between them. Germline V lookup: CDR1 SGHRS, CDR2 YFSETQ. CDR3 DNA sequence: TGCGCCAGCAGCCCGGCCCCAGGACACCAAGAGACCCAGTACTTC. It encodes CASSPAPGHQETQYF.

The chain joins TRBV7-3 to TRBJ2-1, with D possibly TRBD2 on 6 matching bases. CDR3 length: 15 residues. Trimming stripped 4 bases from V and 3 bases from J, with 13 bases between. Germline V gene data show CDR1 as SGHTA and CDR2 as FQGTGA. For the CDR3, the DNA is TGTGCCAGCAGCTCCCGGGACTCCCTCTACAATGAGCAGTTCTTC. It is translated as CASSSRDSLYNEQFF.

The genes are TRBV5-1 and TRBJ2-1; 10 bases align to TRBD2. Germline CDR1 is SGHRS and CDR2 is YFSETQ. The CDR3 extends over 18 amino acids. The ends lost 0 bases at V and 1 base at J; junction bases unmatched: 7. The CDR3 coding sequence is TGCGCCAGCAGCTTGGTCACCGGGACTAGCGTTTCCTACAATGAGCAGTTCTTC. Its translation: CASSLVTGTSVSYNEQFF.

The gene calls are TRBV5-4 and TRBJ1-4, with 9 bases lining up with TRBD1. CDR3 length equals 15 residues. Germline CDR1 is SGHNT and CDR2 is YYREEE (reference sequence). The trim removed 4 bases at V and 8 bases at J, leaving 9 bases unmatched. The CDR3 reads CASSIRTGVPEKLFF. The CDR3 DNA reads as TGTGCCAGCAGCATACGGACAGGGGTACCGGAAAAACTGTTTTTT.

This chain links TRBV7-9 with TRBJ2-3; 10 nucleotides match TRBD2. The V segment lost 5 bases and the J segment 3 bases; nucleotides outside the gene matches: 8. The length of the CDR3 is 16 residues. Germline V gene data show CDR1 as SEHNR and CDR2 as FQNEAQ (reference sequence). CDR3 coding DNA: TGTGCCAGCAGCCCCCGTCAAGCGGGAGGGACAGATACGCAGTATTTT. It specifies CASSPRQAGGTDTQYF.

This chain uses TRBV5-4 with TRBJ2-5; no reliable D call. Germline CDR1 and CDR2: SGHNT and YYREEE (reference sequence). CDR3 size: 12 residues. Trimming took off 3 bases at V and 1 base at J, with 4 bases between the two ends. The CDR3 sequence: CASSYPQETQYF. The CDR3 DNA reads as TGTGCCAGCAGCTACCCCCAAGAGACCCAGTACTTC.

The V gene is TRBV5-1, the J gene TRBJ2-1; the match to TRBD2 covers 11 bases. The V gene end was trimmed by 0 bases and the J gene end by 8 bases; junction bases not matched to a gene: 4. Germline V gives CDR1 SGHRS, CDR2 YFSETQ. The CDR3 is made up of 15 amino acids. The CDR3 sequence: CASSLGLAGPYEQFF. CDR3 DNA sequence: TGCGCCAGCAGCTTGGGACTAGCGGGACCCTATGAGCAGTTCTTC.

The chain couples TRBV19 to TRBJ1-5; TRBD1 might be the D (5 bases). This CDR3 is built from 15 residues. In germline, CDR1 is LNHDA, CDR2 SQIVND (reference sequence). V was shortened by 2 bases and J by 6 bases, with 14 bases between the two germline ends. CDR3 sequence reads: CASSISPGWPQPQHF. Here the CDR3 DNA reads TGTGCCAGTAGTATATCACCAGGGTGGCCTCAGCCCCAGCATTTT.

The V gene is TRBV28, the J gene TRBJ2-7, with 7 bases fitting TRBD1. J was trimmed by 2 bases and V by 6 bases; bases with no gene match: 7. Germline lookup yields CDR1 MDHEN and CDR2 SYDVKM. The CDR3 length is 14 residues. The chain's CDR3 is CASRNGQEAYEQYF. The CDR3 coding sequence is TGTGCCAGCAGAAACGGACAGGAAGCCTACGAGCAGTACTTC. Full variable domain (rest looked up from reference TRBV28 and TRBJ2-7): DVKVTQSSRYLVKRTGEKVFLECVQDMDHENMFWYRQDPGLGLRLIYFSYDVKMKEKGDIPEGYSVSREKKERFSLILESASTNQTSMYLCASRNGQEAYEQYFGPGTRLTVT.

The chain couples TRBV6-5 to TRBJ1-1; TRBD1 might be the D (6 bases). V was trimmed by 2 bases and J by 1 base, leaving 11 bases between them. Germline V lookup: CDR1 MNHEY, CDR2 SVGAGI. This CDR3 has 15 residues. The CDR3 reads CASSYPGTSNTEAFF. The CDR3 nucleotides are TGTGCCAGCAGTTACCCGGGGACATCGAACACTGAAGCTTTCTTT.

The V and J genes are TRBV7-2 and TRBJ2-7, with 7 bases matching TRBD2. CDR1 SGHTA and CDR2 FQGNSA come from the germline V gene. Trimming took 2 bases from V and 7 from J; bases not matched to a gene: 17. The CDR3 loop spans 17 amino acids. The chain's CDR3 is CASSLTLAAQTRGEQYF. DNA of the CDR3: TGTGCCAGCAGCTTAACCCTAGCGGCTCAAACCCGGGGGGAGCAGTACTTC.

For this clone: The identical CDR3 is also encoded by other nucleotide sequences in the sample. The gene calls are TRBV6-6 and TRBJ2-7; possible D gene TRBD2, 5 bases. The germline V gene encodes CDR1 MNHNY and CDR2 SVGAGI (reference sequence). The CDR3 extends over 14 amino acids. Deletions cut 0 bases from V and 1 base from J, with 7 bases between. CDR3 loop: CASSYSRLSYEQYF. The CDR3 nucleotides read TGTGCCAGCAGTTACTCGAGACTATCCTACGAGCAGTACTTC.

In this sample, this clone turned up once. The chain joins TRBV30 to TRBJ2-5; 7 positions match TRBD1. Germline lookup yields CDR1 GTSNPN and CDR2 SVGIG (reference sequence). V was clipped by 5 bases and J by 7 bases; unmatched bases: 13. The CDR3 consists of 14 residues. The CDR3, as DNA: TGTGCCTGGTCCGGTACAGGGGCGCGAGGGACCCAGTACTTC. Residues: CAWSGTGARGTQYF.